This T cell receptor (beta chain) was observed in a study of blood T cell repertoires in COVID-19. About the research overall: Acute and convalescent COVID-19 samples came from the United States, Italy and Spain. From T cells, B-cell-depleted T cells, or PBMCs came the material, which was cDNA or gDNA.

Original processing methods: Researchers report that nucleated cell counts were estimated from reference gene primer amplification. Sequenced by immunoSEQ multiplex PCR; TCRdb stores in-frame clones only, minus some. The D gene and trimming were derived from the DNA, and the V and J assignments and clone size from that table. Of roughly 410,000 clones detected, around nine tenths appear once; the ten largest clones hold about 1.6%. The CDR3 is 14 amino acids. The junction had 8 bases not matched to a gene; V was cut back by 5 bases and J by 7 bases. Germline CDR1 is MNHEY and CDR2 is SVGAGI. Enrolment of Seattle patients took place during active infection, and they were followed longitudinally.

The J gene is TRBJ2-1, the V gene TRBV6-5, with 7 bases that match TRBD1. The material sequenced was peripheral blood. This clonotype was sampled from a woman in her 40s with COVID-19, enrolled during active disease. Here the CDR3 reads CASSRDRRLNEQFF. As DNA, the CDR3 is TGTGCCAGCAGTCGGGACAGAAGATTAAATGAGCAGTTCTTC.